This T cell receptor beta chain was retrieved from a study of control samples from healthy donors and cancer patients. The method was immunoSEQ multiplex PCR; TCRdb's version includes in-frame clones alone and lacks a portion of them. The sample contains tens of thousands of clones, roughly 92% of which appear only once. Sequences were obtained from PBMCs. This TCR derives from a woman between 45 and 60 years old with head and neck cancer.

The CDR3 sequence: CASSLLQETQYF. The DNA for the CDR3 is TGTGCCAGCAGCTTATTACAAGAGACCCAGTACTTC. This chain connects TRBV7-2 to TRBJ2-5; no clear D. CDR1 and CDR2 from the germline V gene are SGHTA and FQGNSA. Between the trimmed V and J ends, which lost 2 bases and 2 bases, there was a span of 3 bases. This CDR3 has 12 residues.